The 20 T cell receptor beta chains below come from one sample, sequenced in a study of blood T cell repertoires in COVID-19. TCRdb keeps only in-frame clones here, not all; method: immunoSEQ multiplex PCR. The sample records tens of thousands of clones, more than 85% being singletons. Sequences were obtained from peripheral blood. These receptors were collected from a man aged 55 to 70 with active or convalescent COVID-19.

The genes are TRBV6-2 or TRBV6-3 and TRBJ2-1; 10 bases are a match to TRBD2. J gave up 4 bases and V 2 bases, and 2 bases lay outside the gene matches. Germline CDR1 reads MNHEY; CDR2 reads SVGEGT. This CDR3 is 15 amino acids long. The CDR3 region is CASSYRTSGYNEQFF. In DNA form, the CDR3 reads TGTGCCAGCAGTTACCGGACTAGCGGATACAATGAGCAGTTCTTC.

V gene TRBV19 combines with J gene TRBJ1-6; TRBD1 is a possible D gene (6 bases). V lost 5 bases to trimming and J lost 10 bases, with 15 bases between them. The CDR3 loop spans 14 amino acids. From germline, CDR1 is LNHDA and CDR2 SQIVND (reference sequence). The CDR3 DNA follows: TGTGCCAGTAGTTCATCACAGGGACCGTCACCCCTCCACTTT. The encoded protein is CASSSSQGPSPLHF.

Note on this clone: A read error may account for a junction end that differs from germline. The genes are TRBV7-7 and TRBJ2-2; 8 nucleotides agree with TRBD2. Germline V gene data show CDR1 as SSHAT and CDR2 as FNYEAQ (reference sequence). The CDR3 runs 16 residues. The CDR3 sequence is CASSQQSGGNTGELFF. The CDR3 bases are TGTGCTAGCAGCCAACAGAGCGGGGGAAACACCGGGGAGCTGTTTTTT.

The J gene is TRBJ2-7, the V gene TRBV7-8, with 10 bases identical to TRBD2. This CDR3 comprises 17 residues. From germline, CDR1 is SGHVS and CDR2 FQNEAQ. Trimming removed 1 base from V and 3 bases from J; junction bases left unmatched: 9. The CDR3 nucleotides read TGTGCCAGCAGCTTAGAGGTTGTGGGGACTAGCGTCTACGAGCAGTACTTC. Translated, it gives CASSLEVVGTSVYEQYF. Full variable domain (missing parts from reference TRBV7-8 and TRBJ2-7): GAGVSQSPRYKVAKRGQDVALRCDPISGHVSLFWYQQALGQGPEFLTYFQNEAQLDKSGLPSDRFFAERPEGSVSTLKIQRTQQEDSAVYLCASSLEVVGTSVYEQYFGPGTRLTVT.

The chain has TRBV5-6 and TRBJ2-5; D may be TRBD1 (6 bases). The V gene lost 0 bases and the J gene lost 7 bases, with 13 bases spanning the gap. The CDR3 sequence is 14 residues long. Germline CDR1 and CDR2: SGHDT and YYEEEE. The CDR3 region has the DNA TGTGCCAGCAGCTTGGTGTCCAGGGGTGGGACCCAGTACTTC. Amino acid sequence: CASSLVSRGGTQYF. Full variable domain (outside the CDR3, taken from reference TRBV5-6 and TRBJ2-5): DAGVTQSPTHLIKTRGQQVTLRCSPKSGHDTVSWYQQALGQGPQFIFQYYEEEERQRGNFPDRFSGHQFPNYSSELNVNALLLGDSALYLCASSLVSRGGTQYFGPGTRLLVL.

This sequence joins TRBV15 and TRBJ1-1; 7 bases agree with TRBD1. The CDR3 loop spans 16 amino acids. V gave up 5 bases and J gave up 0 bases; unmatched junction bases: 9. Germline lookup yields CDR1 LNHNV and CDR2 YYDKDF (reference sequence). CDR3 sequence reads: CATSSRGQIMNTEAFF. CDR3 nucleotide sequence: TGTGCCACCAGCTCGAGGGGGCAAATCATGAACACTGAAGCTTTCTTT.

CDR3 nucleotide sequence: TGCGCCAGCAGCCCCATAGCGGGAGGGCCAGAGACCCAGTACTTC. Translating gives CASSPIAGGPETQYF. The V gene is TRBV5-1, the J gene TRBJ2-5; 11 bases map to TRBD2. CDR3 length: 15 residues. The ends lost 4 bases at V and 4 bases at J; junction bases unmatched: 6. The germline CDR1 and CDR2 sequences are SGHRS and YFSETQ.

This chain connects TRBV7-9 to TRBJ2-1; TRBD2 aligns across 8 bases. With V trimmed by 6 bases and J by 5 bases, 12 bases remained unmatched. CDR1 is SEHNR, CDR2 FQNEAQ, per germline (reference sequence). The CDR3 consists of 16 residues. The CDR3 DNA reads TGTGCCAGCAGACTTAGCGGGACCCGAACAAACAATGAGCAGTTCTTC. Protein: CASRLSGTRTNNEQFF.

V and J are TRBV9 and TRBJ1-4, with D unclear. Trimming cost V 3 bases and J 9 bases, with 15 bases left between them. From germline, CDR1 is SGDLS and CDR2 YYNGEE. This CDR3 spans 14 amino acids. CDR3 sequence reads: CASSASGIGKKLFF. In DNA, the CDR3 is TGTGCCAGCAGCGCATCGGGAATAGGGAAAAAACTGTTTTTT.

This chain joins TRBV19 and TRBJ2-1; TRBD1 aligns across 9 bases. Germline assignment: CDR1 LNHDA and CDR2 SQIVND (reference sequence). J was trimmed by 4 bases and V by 6 bases; bases with no gene match: 13. The CDR3 totals 17 residues. In nucleotides, the CDR3 is TGTGCCAGTAGCCCTCCTTTACAGGGGGCTGGATACAATGAGCAGTTCTTC. Its translation: CASSPPLQGAGYNEQFF.

A single count supports this clone. The chain carries TRBV20-1 and TRBJ2-3, with 13 bases that match TRBD2. CDR1 is DFQATT and CDR2 is SNEGSKA in the germline V gene (reference sequence). The CDR3 totals 18 residues. V dropped 3 bases and J dropped 8; count of bases not matched to a gene: 17. CDR3 protein: CSASPLLLAGGPDLTQYF. The CDR3 DNA sequence: TGCAGTGCTAGTCCCCTTTTACTAGCGGGAGGGCCTGACCTTACGCAGTATTTT.

The rearrangement uses TRBV27 and TRBJ1-6; TRBD1 might be the D (6 bases). The CDR3 has 15 residues. Trimming took off 2 bases at V and 10 bases at J, with 15 bases between the two ends. Germline V gives CDR1 MNHEY, CDR2 SMNVEV (reference sequence). The CDR3 reads CASSLGGRVQSPLHF. Here the CDR3 DNA reads TGTGCCAGCAGTTTAGGGGGCAGGGTCCAGTCACCCCTCCACTTT.

This rearrangement joins TRBV7-8 to TRBJ1-6, with TRBD1 matching over 10 bases. The CDR3 has 16 amino acids. J was trimmed by 10 bases and V by 5 bases; bases with no gene match: 11. Per the germline V gene, CDR1 is SGHVS and CDR2 is FQNEAQ. CDR3 region: CASSPRRWTGGSPLHF. CDR3 DNA: TGTGCCAGCAGCCCTCGTCGCTGGACAGGGGGGTCACCCCTCCACTTT.

The chain combines TRBV14 with TRBJ2-1; D is perhaps TRBD1 (5 bases). CDR3 length equals 18 residues. In germline, CDR1 is SGHDN, CDR2 FVKESK. V shed 1 base and J shed 1 base, with 17 bases lying between them. In nucleotides, the CDR3 is TGTGCCAGCAGCCAAGGGCGGCCGACTCCAGGGTCCTACAATGAGCAGTTCTTC. Protein product: CASSQGRPTPGSYNEQFF.

This clone was seen a few times. This sequence joins TRBV7-9 and TRBJ1-2, with a tentative D call TRBD1 (5 bases). The CDR3 runs to 18 residues. Per the germline V gene, CDR1 is SEHNR and CDR2 is FQNEAQ (reference sequence). With 5 bases removed from V and 4 bases from J, the gap between germline ends came to 26 bases. CDR3 DNA: TGTGCCAGCAGCCCCCATCCTACAAGGGGAAACTCTAGCTATGGCTACACCTTC. Translating it yields CASSPHPTRGNSSYGYTF.

The chain couples TRBV28 to TRBJ1-5; D possibly corresponds to TRBD1 (6 bases). Trimming shortened V by 5 bases and J by 7 bases, and 24 bases separated the two germline ends. There are 17 residues in the CDR3. Germline CDR1 reads MDHEN; CDR2 reads SYDVKM. This CDR3 is CASSKQQGGWREQPQHF. DNA for the CDR3: TGTGCCAGCAGTAAGCAGCAAGGGGGGTGGCGGGAGCAGCCCCAGCATTTT.

The gene calls are TRBV5-6 and TRBJ2-7; 9 bases line up with TRBD2. This CDR3 is 14 amino acids long. The V gene's germline CDR1 is SGHDT and CDR2 YYEEEE. Trimming took 2 bases from V and 3 from J; bases not matched to a gene: 3. The chain's CDR3 is CASSFGLASYEQYF. CDR3 DNA sequence: TGTGCCAGCAGCTTCGGACTAGCGAGCTACGAGCAGTACTTC. Based on the CDR3 plus reference TRBV5-6 and TRBJ2-7, the full variable domain is DAGVTQSPTHLIKTRGQQVTLRCSPKSGHDTVSWYQQALGQGPQFIFQYYEEEERQRGNFPDRFSGHQFPNYSSELNVNALLLGDSALYLCASSFGLASYEQYFGPGTRLTVT.

The rearrangement joins TRBV27 to TRBJ1-1; tentative D call: TRBD1 (5 bases). The V and J ends lost 2 bases and 4 bases respectively, with 11 bases between them. Germline CDR1 is MNHEY and CDR2 is SMNVEV (reference sequence). The CDR3 runs 14 residues. The CDR3, as DNA: TGTGCCAGCAGTTTAAATGGAGGGGTCACTGAAGCTTTCTTT. It translates to CASSLNGGVTEAFF.

The genes are TRBV3-1 (or the pseudogene TRBV3-2) and TRBJ2-3; TRBD2 matches 10 bases. J lost 4 bases, V lost 0 bases, and 10 bases had no gene match. Looked up from germline, CDR1 is LGHDT and CDR2 is YNNKEL (reference sequence). The CDR3 loop spans 18 amino acids. The CDR3 sequence is CASSQDLSSGRAADTQYF. The CDR3 DNA is TGTGCCAGCAGCCAAGATCTGTCTAGCGGGAGAGCCGCAGATACGCAGTATTTT.

The chain carries TRBV11-2 and TRBJ2-7; D might be TRBD2 (5 bases). V was cut by 7 bases and J by 4 bases, with 17 bases left in between. Germline V gene sequence: CDR1 SGHAT, CDR2 FQNNGV. This CDR3 spans 14 amino acids. CDR3 in amino acids: CASTLDSPGYEQYF. The CDR3 DNA reads TGTGCCAGCACCCTGGACTCCCCTGGGTACGAGCAGTACTTC.